This TCR beta chain originates from a study of blood T cell repertoires in COVID-19. The overall study: COVID-19 samples from acute and convalescent phases originated in the United States, Italy and Spain. Nucleic acid was either cDNA or gDNA, and it came from T cells, B-cell-depleted T cells, or PBMCs.

This clone was counted a single time. Per the study methods: Estimation of nucleated cell counts relied on the amplification of reference gene primers. Produced via immunoSEQ multiplex PCR; TCRdb's table is partial and in-frame only. That table supplies the V and J calls and clone size; D and trimming were determined from the DNA. In the table there are under 200,000 clones, about 85% of which are singletons. From germline, CDR1 is SGHAT and CDR2 FQNNGV. V was trimmed by 5 bases and J by 3 bases, leaving 17 bases between them. The CDR3 extends over 15 amino acids. This chain links TRBV11-2 with TRBJ2-7, with a weak D call TRBD2 (5 bases). The material sequenced was peripheral blood. This receptor was identified in an elderly woman with acute or convalescent COVID-19. This CDR3 reads CASSTRPRAFYEQYF. The CDR3 coding sequence is TGTGCCAGCAGCACCCGCCCGCGGGCCTTCTACGAGCAGTACTTC.